This T cell receptor beta chain originates from a study of T cells expressing NK-cell markers. TCRdb re-called the 5' RACE reads and gives one entry per CDR3 protein, without DNA. The sample totals some 110,000 distinct CDR3 sequences. Germline CDR1 is SEHNR and CDR2 is FQNEAQ (reference sequence). The CDR3 is made up of 11 amino acids. The sequence derives from a woman between 18 and 70 years old in good health. The V call is TRBV7-9, the J call TRBJ1-1; TCRdb's D call, TRBD1, is unchecked because there is no DNA. Material: blood T cells: a sorted CD56 or NKG2C T cell subset, CD4+ or CD8+ T cells, or bulk PBMC T cells (not recorded which). The CDR3 loop reads CASSRGDGAFF.